A single sample is the source of the 32 T cell receptor beta chains below, sequenced in a study of shared clonotypes between healthy human individuals. Generated by immunoSEQ multiplex PCR, the TCRdb table keeps only in-frame clones and is missing some. This repertoire shows roughly 2.2 million clones, 85% to 95% found once; its top ten account for around 0.35%. Sequenced: naive CD4+ T cells from PBMCs. The subset denotes: CD45RA+ positively selected. These receptors were collected from a man aged 18 to 29 in good health. Some clones in this sample may be carry-over from other donors' samples.

With regard to this clone: Within the sample, other DNA sequences also encode this same CDR3. The V call is TRBV5-1, the J call TRBJ1-4, with 8 bases lining up with TRBD1. Trimming removed 5 bases from V and 4 bases from J; junction bases left unmatched: 4. The CDR3 has 14 residues. Per the germline V gene, CDR1 is SGHRS and CDR2 is YFSETQ. The CDR3 is CASRPGQDNEKLFF. CDR3 coding DNA: TGCGCCAGCAGACCGGGACAGGATAATGAAAAACTGTTTTTT.

The gene calls are TRBV7-2 and TRBJ2-2; 9 bases agree with TRBD1. Trimming took 5 bases from V and 1 from J; bases not matched to a gene: 8. The CDR3 spans 17 residues. Looked up from germline, CDR1 is SGHTA and CDR2 is FQGNSA. The CDR3 spells CASSPWTGAQNTGELFF. CDR3 coding DNA: TGTGCCAGCAGCCCATGGACAGGGGCACAGAACACCGGGGAGCTGTTTTTT.

CDR3 protein: CATSGRDLEWNQPQHF. CDR3 in DNA: TGTGCCACCAGCGGACGGGACTTGGAATGGAATCAGCCCCAGCATTTT. The chain employs TRBV15 and TRBJ1-5; D possibly corresponds to TRBD1 (5 bases). The CDR3 covers 16 residues. Germline CDR1 and CDR2: LNHNV and YYDKDF (reference sequence). Trimming removed 5 bases at V and 4 bases at J, with 18 bases between.

Turning to this clone: Different DNA sequences within this sample yield the same CDR3. This chain links TRBV28 with TRBJ1-3; unclear D gene. CDR1 is MDHEN and CDR2 is SYDVKM in the germline V gene. The CDR3 sequence is 13 residues long. The V end was cut by 5 bases, the J end by 0 bases, with 5 bases between. This CDR3 is CASSRLSGNTIYF. The DNA for the CDR3 is TGTGCCAGCAGTAGACTCTCTGGAAACACCATATATTTT.

The chain couples TRBV2 to TRBJ1-5; D is uncertain. The CDR3 contains 15 residues. CDR1 and CDR2 from the germline V gene are SNHLY and FYNNEI. V lost 4 bases and J 4 bases, leaving 14 bases between the germline ends. The chain's CDR3 is CASSAVTDVNQPQHF. The CDR3 coding sequence is TGTGCCAGCAGTGCAGTGACGGATGTTAATCAGCCCCAGCATTTT.

The CDR3 DNA is TGTGCTACCAACAGGGGAACAACTAATGAAAAACTGTTTTTT. Protein sequence: CATNRGTTNEKLFF. The chain recombines TRBV7-2 with TRBJ1-4; TRBD1 matches 7 bases. CDR1 is SGHTA, CDR2 FQGNSA, per germline. This CDR3 comprises 14 residues.

The chain carries TRBV6-5 and TRBJ2-5, with 7 positions matching TRBD1. CDR1 and CDR2 (germline): MNHEY, SVGAGI. This CDR3 contains 14 residues. V was clipped by 1 base and J by 5 bases; unmatched bases: 4. The CDR3, as DNA: TGTGCCAGCAGTTACTACAGGGGAATGGAGACCCAGTACTTC. Residues: CASSYYRGMETQYF.

The gene calls are TRBV6-5 and TRBJ2-2, with TRBD1 identical over 10 bases. Germline V gene data show CDR1 as MNHEY and CDR2 as SVGAGI. V lost 7 bases, J lost 6 bases, and 8 bases stayed unmatched. CDR3 size: 15 residues. The CDR3 region has the DNA TGTGCCAGCACCTTTGGACAGGGGGGTCCCGGGGAGCTGTTTTTT. Protein product: CASTFGQGGPGELFF.

This clone has just a few counts. Other nucleotide sequences from this sample produce the same CDR3. The chain employs TRBV29-1 and TRBJ1-1; tentative D call: TRBD1 (5 bases). The CDR3 covers 13 residues. Per germline, CDR1 SQVTM and CDR2 ANQGSEA. Trimming left V 6 bases short and J 1 base short, with 12 bases between. The CDR3 loop is CSVEGRANTEAFF. The CDR3, as DNA: TGCAGCGTAGAGGGGAGGGCGAACACTGAAGCTTTCTTT.

This chain uses TRBV18 with TRBJ2-5; TRBD1 might be the D (6 bases). Germline-derived CDR1 and CDR2 are KGHSH and LQKENI. V was cut by 5 bases and J by 1 base, with 14 bases left in between. The CDR3 extends over 15 amino acids. CDR3 bases: TGTGCCAGCTCATCACTCAGGGGCCCCCAAGAGACCCAGTACTTC. Translated: CASSSLRGPQETQYF.

The chain has TRBV5-1 and TRBJ2-5; 13 bases are a match to TRBD2. With 3 bases clipped from V and 2 bases from J, the junction kept 7 bases outside the gene matches. Looked up from germline, CDR1 is SGHRS and CDR2 is YFSETQ. The CDR3 is made up of 17 amino acids. The CDR3 DNA reads TGCGCCAGCAGCTACGGACTAGCGGGAGAGATACAAGAGACCCAGTACTTC. It codes for CASSYGLAGEIQETQYF.

Concerning this clone: This sample includes further DNA sequences coding for the same CDR3. V and J are TRBV5-1 and TRBJ1-1, with 8 bases fitting TRBD1. V shed 2 bases, J shed 1 base, and the junction held 4 bases outside the gene matches. Germline CDR1 is SGHRS and CDR2 is YFSETQ. This CDR3 is 15 amino acids long. The CDR3 region is CASSLAGTGNTEAFF. DNA for the CDR3: TGCGCCAGCAGCTTAGCCGGGACAGGGAACACTGAAGCTTTCTTT.

The rearrangement uses TRBV18 and TRBJ2-3, with TRBD2 identical over 9 bases. CDR1 is KGHSH and CDR2 is LQKENI in the germline V gene. V was pared by 1 base and J by 4 bases, with 6 bases of the junction left unmatched. The CDR3 is made up of 16 amino acids. The CDR3, as DNA: TGTGCCAGCTCACCACGGGTTAGCGGGAGCTCAGATACGCAGTATTTT. It codes for CASSPRVSGSSDTQYF.

This CDR3 is CASSIGYSNQPQHF. CDR3 nucleotide sequence: TGTGCCAGTAGTATAGGCTATAGCAATCAGCCCCAGCATTTT. The rearrangement joins TRBV28 to TRBJ1-5, with no clear D. The CDR3 is 14 amino acids. Germline V gene sequence: CDR1 MDHEN, CDR2 SYDVKM. Trimming left V 9 bases short and J 0 bases short, with 12 bases between.

The V gene is TRBV11-1, the J gene TRBJ1-2, with D hard to call. Germline V gene lookup returns CDR1 SGHAT and CDR2 FQDESV (reference sequence). CDR3 size: 14 residues. V lost 4 bases, J lost 4 bases, and 13 bases lay in between. CDR3 residues: CASSYTDSPYGYTF. As DNA, the CDR3 is TGTGCCAGCAGCTATACGGATAGTCCCTATGGCTACACCTTC.

The chain has TRBV19 and TRBJ2-7; perhaps TRBD1 as D (5 bases). Trimming took off 8 bases at V and 4 bases at J, with 12 bases between the two ends. The CDR3 is 12 amino acids. Germline CDR1 and CDR2: LNHDA and SQIVND (reference sequence). The CDR3 DNA reads TGTGCCAGTCTGGGGCAGTCTTACGAGCAGTACTTC. Protein sequence: CASLGQSYEQYF.

A single count supports this clone. The gene calls are TRBV5-6 and TRBJ2-5, with 8 bases aligning to TRBD2. The V and J ends lost 3 bases and 4 bases, in that order; junction bases with no gene match: 11. CDR1 is SGHDT and CDR2 is YYEEEE in the germline V gene. The CDR3 has 16 residues. The CDR3, as DNA: TGTGCCAGCAGCTCCAAAGCGGGGGCACCGAGAGAGACCCAGTACTTC. It translates to CASSSKAGAPRETQYF.

V usage is TRBV30 and J usage is TRBJ2-2; D is ambiguous. CDR3 length: 13 amino acids. Trimming shortened V by 5 bases and J by 4 bases, and 11 bases separated the two germline ends. CDR1 GTSNPN and CDR2 SVGIG come from the germline V gene (reference sequence). The CDR3 bases are TGTGCCTGGGGGCGGTCGTCCACCGGGGAGCTGTTTTTT. This sequence encodes CAWGRSSTGELFF. Full variable domain (outside the CDR3, taken from reference TRBV30 and TRBJ2-2): SQTIHQWPATLVQPVGSPLSLECTVEGTSNPNLYWYRQAAGRGLQLLFYSVGIGQISSEVPQNLSASRPQDRQFILSSKKLLLSDSGFYLCAWGRSSTGELFFGEGSRLTVL.

The sample holds one count of this clone. The chain combines TRBV7-3 with TRBJ2-7; D unclear. Germline CDR1 reads SGHTA; CDR2 reads FQGTGA. The CDR3 is made up of 17 amino acids. V shed 5 bases and J shed 3 bases, with 23 bases lying between them. Written as DNA, the CDR3 is TGTGCCAGCAGCCTCGGCTCTCGGCAGTTAACCCTCTACGAGCAGTACTTC. This encodes CASSLGSRQLTLYEQYF. The full variable domain, in which reference TRBV7-3 and TRBJ2-7 provide the parts outside the CDR3, is GAGVSQTPSNKVTEKGKYVELRCDPISGHTALYWYRQSLGQGPEFLIYFQGTGAADDSGLPNDRFFAVRPEGSVSTLKIQRTERGDSAVYLCASSLGSRQLTLYEQYFGPGTRLTVT.

A remark on this clone: The sample carries other DNA sequences with the same CDR3. The chain couples TRBV30 to TRBJ2-7, with a weak D call TRBD1 (7 bases). Per germline, CDR1 GTSNPN and CDR2 SVGIG (reference sequence). This CDR3 is built from 11 residues. Trimming shortened V by 3 bases and J by 7 bases, and 10 bases separated the two germline ends. The CDR3: CAWSPGGEQYF. The CDR3 coding sequence is TGTGCCTGGAGCCCAGGGGGGGAGCAGTACTTC.

The rearrangement links TRBV6-5 to TRBJ1-2; 7 nucleotides match TRBD1. The trim removed 4 bases at V and 2 bases at J, leaving 7 bases unmatched. Germline CDR1 reads MNHEY; CDR2 reads SVGAGI. This CDR3 is 15 amino acids long. The CDR3 here is CASSSYRGYNYGYTF. The CDR3 DNA follows: TGTGCCAGCAGTTCATACAGGGGTTACAACTATGGCTACACCTTC.

The V call is TRBV4-1, the J call TRBJ1-6; 7 nucleotides line up with TRBD1. After removal of 2 bases from V and 6 bases from J, the junction contained 10 bases not matched to a gene. The germline V gene encodes CDR1 MGHRA and CDR2 YSYEKL. The CDR3 spans 17 residues. In nucleotides, the CDR3 is TGCGCCAGCAGCCAATTCGGCAGGGGGGTGGGTAATTCACCCCTCCACTTT. Its protein is CASSQFGRGVGNSPLHF.

V is TRBV6-5 and J is TRBJ1-2; D gene unclear. CDR3 size: 15 residues. CDR1 and CDR2 (germline): MNHEY, SVGAGI. Trimming pared 10 bases from V and 0 bases from J, leaving 18 bases between. CDR3 nucleotide sequence: TGTGCCACCCTCGGGTCGGGATGGCCTAACTATGGCTACACCTTC. Its translation: CATLGSGWPNYGYTF.

V usage is TRBV7-9 and J usage is TRBJ1-2; D might be TRBD1 (6 bases). The CDR3 extends over 14 amino acids. V was trimmed by 3 bases and J by 8 bases, leaving 16 bases between them. The germline V gene encodes CDR1 SEHNR and CDR2 FQNEAQ (reference sequence). CDR3 sequence (DNA): TGTGCCAGCAGCTTCCGGGAGACAGGAGGCGGCTACACCTTC. Residues: CASSFRETGGGYTF.

This chain uses TRBV6-1 with TRBJ2-2, with D hard to call. V was shortened by 11 bases and J by 6 bases, with 10 bases between the two germline ends. This CDR3 spans 11 amino acids. Germline V CDR1 and CDR2: MNHNS, SASEGT. The CDR3 region has the DNA TGTGCCGTACACGGCTCCGGGGAGCTGTTTTTT. Amino acids: CAVHGSGELFF.

The rearrangement uses TRBV5-1 and TRBJ2-1; a possible D gene is TRBD1 (5 bases). The CDR3 covers 14 residues. With 4 bases removed from V and 3 bases from J, the gap between germline ends came to 11 bases. Germline loops: CDR1 SGHRS, CDR2 YFSETQ. The CDR3 loop is CASSPARDYNEQFF. CDR3 sequence (DNA): TGCGCCAGCAGCCCTGCCAGGGACTACAATGAGCAGTTCTTC.

The V gene is TRBV4-1, the J gene TRBJ2-7; 7 bases fit TRBD2. Germline V gives CDR1 MGHRA, CDR2 YSYEKL. Trimming at V came to 1 base and at J to 3 bases, leaving 12 bases not matched to a gene. This CDR3 has 17 amino acids. The CDR3 DNA is TGCGCCAGCAGCCAAGGCGTCCGGGAGAGGGAGGGCTACGAGCAGTACTTC. Translating gives CASSQGVREREGYEQYF.

The rearrangement uses TRBV7-3 and TRBJ1-2, with D possibly being TRBD1 (5 bases). Trimming took off 5 bases at V and 8 bases at J, with 15 bases between the two ends. Germline-derived CDR1 and CDR2 are SGHTA and FQGTGA. There are 13 residues in the CDR3. DNA of the CDR3: TGTGCCAGCAGCGCGGCCGAGGGGTTGGGCTACACCTTC. As protein: CASSAAEGLGYTF.

The rearrangement links TRBV18 to TRBJ2-1; D might be TRBD2 (6 bases). The CDR3 has 17 residues. Between the trimmed V and J ends, which lost 3 bases and 4 bases, there was a span of 19 bases. The V gene's germline CDR1 is KGHSH and CDR2 LQKENI. The chain's CDR3 is CASSPRLVGGIYNEQFF. CDR3 nucleotides: TGTGCCAGCTCACCCAGACTCGTAGGAGGGATATACAATGAGCAGTTCTTC.

The CDR3 coding sequence is TGTGCCTGCTCCGGGACTAGCGGGATTGAGACCCAGTACTTC. It translates to CACSGTSGIETQYF. The rearrangement joins TRBV30 to TRBJ2-5; 13 nucleotides align to TRBD2. CDR3 length: 14 amino acids. Germline CDR1 GTSNPN, CDR2 SVGIG (reference sequence). The V gene end was trimmed by 6 bases and the J gene end by 5 bases; junction bases not matched to a gene: 6.

Regarding this clone: Other nucleotide sequences in the sample specify the same CDR3. V usage is TRBV28 and J usage is TRBJ1-2; weak D call: TRBD1 (6 bases). Trimming took 5 bases from V and 2 from J, leaving 9 bases between them. Looked up from germline, CDR1 is MDHEN and CDR2 is SYDVKM. This CDR3 region has 13 residues. Here the CDR3 reads CASSGGGNYGYTF. The CDR3 DNA is TGTGCCAGCAGTGGAGGGGGAAACTATGGCTACACCTTC.

The chain uses TRBV11-1 and TRBJ2-2; D may match TRBD1 or TRBD2 (5 bases each). In germline, CDR1 is SGHAT, CDR2 FQDESV (reference sequence). Trimming removed 7 bases from V and 5 bases from J, with 17 bases in between. CDR3 length: 15 residues. The CDR3 bases are TGTGCCAGCACCTCGGGGCGCGGTGAGACCGGGGAGCTGTTTTTT. This gives the protein CASTSGRGETGELFF.